The 15 T cell receptor beta chains presented below share a single source sample, sequenced in a study of CD8 T cells in ankylosing spondylitis. General study points: In ankylosing spondylitis blood, a motif of 7 to 9 highly homologous TCR beta variants appeared characteristic.

TCRdb reprocessed the 5' RACE reads via MiXCR and lists one record per CDR3 protein. There are fewer than 750,000 distinct CDR3 sequences in the sample; around 17% occur only once, and around 20% lies in the top ten. No cognate antigen is known for these TCRs. The sequenced material came from blood, either unsorted or a sorted T cell fraction (not recorded which). Source of these receptors: a male donor with ankylosing spondylitis.

At least ten counts were recorded for this clonotype. The V and J genes are TRBV20-1 and TRBJ2-7; D unresolved. CDR1 and CDR2 from the germline V gene are DFQATT and SNEGSKA (reference sequence). The ends were cut back, 0 bases at V and 2 bases at J, with 14 bases in the middle. The CDR3 has 15 amino acids. The CDR3 protein is CSARDHGLSTYEQYF. CDR3 nucleotides: TGCAGTGCTAGAGATCACGGTCTCTCCACCTACGAGCAGTACTTC.

In DNA form, the CDR3 reads TGTGCCAGCAGTTTTCTCCTCGAGGGGACAGGAGTCAAGCAGCCCCAGCATTTT. It yields the protein CASSFLLEGTGVKQPQHF. The chain recombines TRBV28 with TRBJ1-5; TRBD1 matches at 8 bases. V lost 3 bases and J lost 7; bases outside the gene matches: 17. The CDR3 contains 18 residues. The V gene's germline CDR1 is MDHEN and CDR2 SYDVKM.

There are many counts of this clonotype. V gene TRBV29-1 combines with J gene TRBJ2-1, with D unclear. V was shortened by 4 bases and J by 3 bases, with 10 bases between the two germline ends. CDR1 SQVTM and CDR2 ANQGSEA come from the germline V gene. The CDR3 runs to 13 residues. CDR3 DNA: TGCAGCGTTGCGGCAGGTCGCTACAATGAGCAGTTCTTC. Encoded protein: CSVAAGRYNEQFF.

This chain joins TRBV6-2 or TRBV6-3 and TRBJ2-2; 7 positions match TRBD2. The CDR3 length is 15 residues. Looked up from germline, CDR1 is MNHEY and CDR2 is SVGEGT. Trimming cost V 4 bases and J 4 bases; bases outside gene matches: 6. In DNA, the CDR3 is TGTGCCAGCAGTTCGCGGGAGAGGAGCACCGGGGAGCTGTTTTTT. It is translated as CASSSRERSTGELFF.

The rearrangement links TRBV12-3 or TRBV12-4 to TRBJ1-1; no clear D gene. CDR3 length equals 15 residues. The germline V and J ends were trimmed by 2 bases and 5 bases, with 15 bases remaining between them. CDR3 amino acids: CASSLKSSPGTEAFF. The CDR3 nucleotides read TGTGCCAGCAGTTTAAAATCCTCACCGGGGACTGAAGCTTTCTTT.

CDR3 residues: CASSYGTASTDTQYF. In nucleotides, the CDR3 is TGTGCCAGCAGTTATGGAACAGCTAGCACAGATACGCAGTATTTT. The chain links TRBV6-5 to TRBJ2-3; no clear D. The CDR3 runs to 15 residues. Germline V gene data show CDR1 as MNHEY and CDR2 as SVGAGI. V lost 3 bases and J lost 0, with 10 bases in between.

The chain joins TRBV6-5 to TRBJ2-3, with D uncertain. The CDR3 totals 13 residues. Germline CDR1 is MNHEY and CDR2 is SVGAGI. Trimming took 0 bases from V and 2 from J, leaving 3 bases between them. CDR3 in amino acids: CASSYSSTDTQYF. In DNA form, the CDR3 reads TGTGCCAGCAGTTACTCATCCACAGATACGCAGTATTTT.

The chain recombines TRBV28 with TRBJ2-2; TRBD1 aligns across 7 bases. The germline V gene has CDR1 MDHEN and CDR2 SYDVKM. Trimming cost V 8 bases and J 2 bases; bases outside gene matches: 5. The CDR3 contains 14 residues. The CDR3 coding sequence is TGTGCCAGCCTGTTAGGGGGCAACACCGGGGAGCTGTTTTTT. It specifies CASLLGGNTGELFF.

The chain carries TRBV10-2 and TRBJ2-1, with 8 bases matching TRBD2. This CDR3 is 15 amino acids long. Per germline, CDR1 WSHSY and CDR2 SAAADI. V lost 1 base, J lost 9 bases, and 8 bases stayed unmatched. The DNA of the CDR3 is TGCGCCAGCAGTGAGTGGCGGGAGGTTAGATTTGAGCAGTTCTTC. It translates to CASSEWREVRFEQFF.

This clonotype has more than one count but fewer than ten. The chain has TRBV5-1 and TRBJ1-1, with no clear D. CDR3 length equals 11 residues. In germline, CDR1 is SGHRS, CDR2 YFSETQ. Trimming took off 5 bases at V and 0 bases at J, with 2 bases between the two ends. The CDR3 region is CASRVNTEAFF. CDR3 nucleotide sequence: TGCGCCAGCAGGGTGAACACTGAAGCTTTCTTT.

This chain links TRBV4-1 with TRBJ1-1; D gene ambiguous. V was clipped by 4 bases and J by 4 bases, with 19 bases between them. The CDR3 contains 16 residues. Germline V gene data show CDR1 as MGHRA and CDR2 as YSYEKL. The DNA for the CDR3 is TGCGCCAGCAGCCCGCATGGTGGGTTGTTAGGCACTGAAGCTTTCTTT. Residues: CASSPHGGLLGTEAFF.

This chain links TRBV5-1 with TRBJ2-2; D gene uncertain. Germline V gene data show CDR1 as SGHRS and CDR2 as YFSETQ. Trimming took off 3 bases at V and 7 bases at J, with 7 bases between the two ends. The CDR3 is 12 amino acids. The CDR3 reads CASSSMGGELFF. CDR3 in DNA: TGCGCCAGCAGCTCCATGGGCGGGGAGCTGTTTTTT.

The gene calls are TRBV29-1 and TRBJ2-7; TRBD1 matches at 10 bases. The V and J ends lost 4 bases and 3 bases, in that order; junction bases with no gene match: 21. The CDR3 runs 19 residues. Per the germline V gene, CDR1 is SQVTM and CDR2 is ANQGSEA. The CDR3 DNA reads TGCAGCGTTGTTGTCGACAGGGGGCAATCCCACACAAAAAGCTACGAGCAGTACTTC. The encoded protein is CSVVVDRGQSHTKSYEQYF.

The V and J genes are TRBV4-2 and TRBJ2-5, with D unresolved. The CDR3 contains 14 residues. V dropped 0 bases and J dropped 4 bases, with 9 bases sitting between them. Germline lookup yields CDR1 LGHNA and CDR2 YNFKEQ. Here the CDR3 DNA reads TGTGCCAGCAGCCAAGAGCTCCTCGGAGAGACCCAGTACTTC. It specifies CASSQELLGETQYF.

This clonotype showed up many times. The chain combines TRBV2 with TRBJ2-1; possibly TRBD2 for D (5 bases). CDR1 SNHLY and CDR2 FYNNEI come from the germline V gene. CDR3 length equals 14 residues. The V end lost 4 bases, the J end lost 0 bases, and 7 bases lay between the germline ends. Here the CDR3 reads CASSGLTSYNEQFF. Here the CDR3 DNA reads TGTGCCAGCAGTGGACTAACCTCCTACAATGAGCAGTTCTTC.